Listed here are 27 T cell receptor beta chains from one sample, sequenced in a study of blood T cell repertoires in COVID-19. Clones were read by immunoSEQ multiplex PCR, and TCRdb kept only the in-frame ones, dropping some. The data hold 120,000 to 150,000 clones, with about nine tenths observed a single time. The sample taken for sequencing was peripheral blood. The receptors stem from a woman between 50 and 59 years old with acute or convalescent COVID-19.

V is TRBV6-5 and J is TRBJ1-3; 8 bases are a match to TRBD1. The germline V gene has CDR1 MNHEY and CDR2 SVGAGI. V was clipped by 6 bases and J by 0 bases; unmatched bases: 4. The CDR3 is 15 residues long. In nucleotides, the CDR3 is TGTGCCAGCAGCCGGGGACAGGTCTCTGGAAACACCATATATTTT. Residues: CASSRGQVSGNTIYF.

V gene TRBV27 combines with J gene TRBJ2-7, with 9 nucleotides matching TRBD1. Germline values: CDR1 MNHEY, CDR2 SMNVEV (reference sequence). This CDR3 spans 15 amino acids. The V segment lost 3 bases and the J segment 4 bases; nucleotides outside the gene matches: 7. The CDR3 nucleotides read TGTGCCAGCAGTTTTTTCCGGACAGGGGCGTACGAGCAGTACTTC. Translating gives CASSFFRTGAYEQYF.

This CDR3 reads CASSRNLLAGGSYEQYF. The CDR3 nucleotides are TGTGCCAGCAGTCGCAACTTACTAGCGGGGGGGTCCTACGAGCAGTACTTC. The chain has TRBV6-2 or TRBV6-3 and TRBJ2-7, with 13 nucleotides matching TRBD2. CDR1 MNHEY and CDR2 SVGEGT come from the germline V gene. CDR3 length equals 17 residues. The V and J ends lost 5 bases and 1 base, in that order; junction bases with no gene match: 8.

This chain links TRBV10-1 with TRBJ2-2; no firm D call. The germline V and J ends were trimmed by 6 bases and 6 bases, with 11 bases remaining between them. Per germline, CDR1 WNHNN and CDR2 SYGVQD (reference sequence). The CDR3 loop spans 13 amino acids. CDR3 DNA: TGCGCCAGCAGCTCCAACCTAGCCGGGGAGCTGTTTTTT. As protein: CASSSNLAGELFF.

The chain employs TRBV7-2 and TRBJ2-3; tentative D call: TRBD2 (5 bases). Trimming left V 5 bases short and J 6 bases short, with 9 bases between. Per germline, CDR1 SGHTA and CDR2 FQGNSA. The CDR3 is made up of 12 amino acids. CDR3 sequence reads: CASSQDLDTQYF. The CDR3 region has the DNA TGTGCCAGCAGCCAGGACTTGGATACGCAGTATTTT.

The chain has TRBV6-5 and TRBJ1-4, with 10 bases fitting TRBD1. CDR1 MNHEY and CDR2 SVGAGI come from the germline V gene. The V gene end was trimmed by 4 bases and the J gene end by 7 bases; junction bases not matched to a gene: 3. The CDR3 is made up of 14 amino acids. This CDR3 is CASSLDRGGEKLFF. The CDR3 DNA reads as TGTGCCAGCAGTTTGGACAGGGGGGGTGAAAAACTGTTTTTT.

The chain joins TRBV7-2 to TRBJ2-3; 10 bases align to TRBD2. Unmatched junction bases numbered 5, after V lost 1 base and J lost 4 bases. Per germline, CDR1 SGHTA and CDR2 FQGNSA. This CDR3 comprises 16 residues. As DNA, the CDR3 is TGTGCCAGCAGCTTAGTGGCTAGCGGGGGCCCAGATACGCAGTATTTT. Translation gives CASSLVASGGPDTQYF.

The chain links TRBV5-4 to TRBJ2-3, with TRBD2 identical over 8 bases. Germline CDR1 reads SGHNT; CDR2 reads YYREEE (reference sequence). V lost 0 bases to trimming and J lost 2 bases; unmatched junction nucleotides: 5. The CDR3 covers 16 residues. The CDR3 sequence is CASSLGTSGDTDTQYF. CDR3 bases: TGTGCCAGCAGCTTGGGTACTAGCGGTGACACAGATACGCAGTATTTT.

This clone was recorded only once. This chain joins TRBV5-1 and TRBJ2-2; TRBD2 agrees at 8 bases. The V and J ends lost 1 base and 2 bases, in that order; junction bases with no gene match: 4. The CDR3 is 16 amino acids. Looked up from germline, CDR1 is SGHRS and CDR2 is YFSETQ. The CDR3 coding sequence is TGCGCCAGCAGCTTGATGAGCGGGGGCAACACCGGGGAGCTGTTTTTT. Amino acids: CASSLMSGGNTGELFF.

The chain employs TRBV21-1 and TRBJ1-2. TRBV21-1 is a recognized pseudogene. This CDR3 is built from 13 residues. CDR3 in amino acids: CASSPRSVYGYTF. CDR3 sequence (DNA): TGTGCCAGCAGCCCCCGGTCCGTCTATGGCTACACCTTC.

CDR3 coding DNA: TGCGCCAGCAGCTTGGGGGGCGACCCACCCGTGGAGCAGTACTTC. Residues: CASSLGGDPPVEQYF. The rearrangement links TRBV5-1 to TRBJ2-7, with a possible D match to TRBD1 (5 bases). Germline values: CDR1 SGHRS, CDR2 YFSETQ. This CDR3 has 15 residues. Trimming removed 0 bases from V and 7 bases from J, with 17 bases in between.

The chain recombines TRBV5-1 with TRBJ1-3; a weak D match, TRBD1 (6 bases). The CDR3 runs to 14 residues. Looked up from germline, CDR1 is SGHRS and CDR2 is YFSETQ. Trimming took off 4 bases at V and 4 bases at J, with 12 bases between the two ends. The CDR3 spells CASSPDSRGNTIYF. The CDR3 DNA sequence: TGCGCCAGCAGCCCGGACAGTCGGGGAAACACCATATATTTT.

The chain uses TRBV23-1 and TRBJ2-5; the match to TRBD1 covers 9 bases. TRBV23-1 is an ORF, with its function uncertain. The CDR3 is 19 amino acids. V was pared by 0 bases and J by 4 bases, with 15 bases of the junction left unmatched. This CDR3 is CASSQSVSSRGQGGETQYF. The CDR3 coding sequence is TGCGCCAGCAGTCAATCCGTGTCAAGTAGGGGACAGGGCGGAGAGACCCAGTACTTC.

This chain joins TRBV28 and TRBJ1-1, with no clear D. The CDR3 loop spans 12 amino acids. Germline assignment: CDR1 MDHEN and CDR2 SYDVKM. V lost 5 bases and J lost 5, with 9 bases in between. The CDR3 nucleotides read TGTGCCAGCAGTGCACAGTTTACTGAAGCTTTCTTT. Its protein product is CASSAQFTEAFF.

The CDR3 region has the DNA TGTGCCAGTAGTATCACAGGGAATCAGCCCCAGCATTTT. Translation gives CASSITGNQPQHF. The chain links TRBV19 to TRBJ1-5, with D perhaps matching TRBD1 (6 bases). The V and J ends lost 3 bases and 4 bases respectively, with 7 bases between them. Germline CDR1 reads LNHDA; CDR2 reads SQIVND (reference sequence). This CDR3 has 13 residues.

CDR3 in amino acids: CASSQVLGLAGANEQYF. The CDR3 DNA sequence: TGTGCCAGCAGCCAAGTCTTAGGACTAGCGGGTGCGAACGAGCAGTACTTC. J is TRBJ2-7 and V is TRBV14, with TRBD2 matching 11 bases. V lost 1 base and J lost 5; bases outside the gene matches: 10. The CDR3 runs to 17 residues. Germline CDR1 is SGHDN and CDR2 is FVKESK. Complete variable domain (other parts from reference TRBV14 and TRBJ2-7): EAGVTQFPSHSVIEKGQTVTLRCDPISGHDNLYWYRRVMGKEIKFLLHFVKESKQDESGMPNNRFLAERTGGTYSTLKVQPAELEDSGVYFCASSQVLGLAGANEQYFGPGTRLTVT.

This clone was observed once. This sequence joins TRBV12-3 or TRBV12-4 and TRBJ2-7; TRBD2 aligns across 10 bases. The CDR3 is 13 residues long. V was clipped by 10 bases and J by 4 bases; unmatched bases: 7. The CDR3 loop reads CATRLAGRYEQYF. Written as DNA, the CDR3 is TGTGCCACCAGACTAGCGGGCCGTTACGAGCAGTACTTC.

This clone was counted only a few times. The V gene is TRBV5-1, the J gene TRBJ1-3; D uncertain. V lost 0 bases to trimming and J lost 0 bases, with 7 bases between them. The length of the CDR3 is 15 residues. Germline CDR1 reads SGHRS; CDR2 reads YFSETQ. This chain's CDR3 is CASSLEAHSGNTIYF. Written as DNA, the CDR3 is TGCGCCAGCAGCTTGGAAGCCCACTCTGGAAACACCATATATTTT.

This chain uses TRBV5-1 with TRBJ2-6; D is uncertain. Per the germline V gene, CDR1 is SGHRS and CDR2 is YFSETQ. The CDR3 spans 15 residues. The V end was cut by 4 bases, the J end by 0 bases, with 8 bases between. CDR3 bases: TGCGCCAGCAGCGGGCTGACCTCTGGGGCCAACGTCCTGACTTTC. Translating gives CASSGLTSGANVLTF.

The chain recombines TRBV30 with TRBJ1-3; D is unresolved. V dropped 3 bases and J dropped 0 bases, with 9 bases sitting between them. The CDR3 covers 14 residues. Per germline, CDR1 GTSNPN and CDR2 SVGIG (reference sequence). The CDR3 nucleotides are TGTGCCTGGAGAGGACTGTTCTCTGGAAACACCATATATTTT. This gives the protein CAWRGLFSGNTIYF. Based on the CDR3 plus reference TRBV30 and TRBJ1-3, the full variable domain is SQTIHQWPATLVQPVGSPLSLECTVEGTSNPNLYWYRQAAGRGLQLLFYSVGIGQISSEVPQNLSASRPQDRQFILSSKKLLLSDSGFYLCAWRGLFSGNTIYFGEGSWLTVV.

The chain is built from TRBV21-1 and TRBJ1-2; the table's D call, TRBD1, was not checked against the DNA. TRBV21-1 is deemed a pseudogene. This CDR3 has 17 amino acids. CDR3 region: CASSKIDRDRAYYGYTF. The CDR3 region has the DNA TGTGCCAGCAGCAAAATCGACAGGGACAGGGCGTACTATGGCTACACCTTC.

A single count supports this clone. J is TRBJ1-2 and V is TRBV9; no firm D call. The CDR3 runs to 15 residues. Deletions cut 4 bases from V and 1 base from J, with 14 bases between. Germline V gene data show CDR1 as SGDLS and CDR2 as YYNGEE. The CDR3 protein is CASSPTRVNNYGYTF. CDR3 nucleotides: TGTGCCAGCAGCCCCACTCGGGTCAATAACTATGGCTACACCTTC.

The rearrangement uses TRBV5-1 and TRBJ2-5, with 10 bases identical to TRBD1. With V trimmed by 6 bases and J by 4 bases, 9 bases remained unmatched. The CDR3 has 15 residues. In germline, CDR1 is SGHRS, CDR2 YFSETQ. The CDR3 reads CASTSDRGRRETQYF. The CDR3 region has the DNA TGCGCCAGCACGTCTGACAGGGGGCGCAGAGAGACCCAGTACTTC.

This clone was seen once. CDR3 residues: CASSVQVSTEAFF. The CDR3 region has the DNA TGTGCCAGCAGCGTTCAGGTTTCCACTGAAGCTTTCTTT. This chain joins TRBV9 and TRBJ1-1, with D unclear. The CDR3 is 13 amino acids. The germline V and J ends were trimmed by 2 bases and 4 bases, with 9 bases remaining between them. Germline V lookup: CDR1 SGDLS, CDR2 YYNGEE.

The CDR3 here is CASSYEGGGSGYTF. The DNA of the CDR3 is TGTGCCAGCAGTTACGAAGGGGGTGGGTCTGGCTACACCTTC. The chain couples TRBV6-5 to TRBJ1-2; a possible D gene is TRBD1 (6 bases). The CDR3 sequence is 14 residues long. Germline lookup yields CDR1 MNHEY and CDR2 SVGAGI. V was clipped by 2 bases and J by 7 bases, with 14 bases between them.

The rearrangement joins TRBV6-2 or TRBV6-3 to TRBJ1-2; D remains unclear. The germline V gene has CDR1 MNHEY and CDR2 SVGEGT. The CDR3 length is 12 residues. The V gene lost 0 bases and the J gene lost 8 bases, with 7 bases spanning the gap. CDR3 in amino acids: CASSYSTEGYTF. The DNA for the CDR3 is TGTGCCAGCAGTTACTCCACAGAAGGCTACACCTTC.

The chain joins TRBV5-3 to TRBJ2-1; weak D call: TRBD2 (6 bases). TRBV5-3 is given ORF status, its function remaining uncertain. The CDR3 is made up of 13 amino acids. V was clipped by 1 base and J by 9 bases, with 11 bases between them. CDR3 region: CARSLSSGAEQFF. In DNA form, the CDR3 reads TGTGCCAGAAGCTTGTCCTCGGGAGCTGAGCAGTTCTTC.